The clone carrying this T cell receptor beta chain was recorded only once. Its antigen is not identified. This entry is derived from a study of graft-versus-host responses after intestinal transplantation. At the level of the study: Every recipient underwent anti-thymocyte globulin induction, then tacrolimus and steroids for approximately three years. Overall study findings and caveats: Allografts of one patient group, those with graft-donor T cell macrochimerism, had high graft-versus-host to host-versus-graft clonal ratios. Detected in recipient marrow were GvH clones, some of which were first observed in ileum or blood.

The protocol was immunoSEQ multiplex PCR, while the TCRdb copy is restricted to in-frame clones and leaves out a portion. The repertoire holds 15,000 to 20,000 clones, with 80% to 95% as singletons. Losses at the gene ends were 4 bases for V and 5 bases for J; bases not matched to a gene: 5. Germline V lookup: CDR1 GTSNPN, CDR2 SVGIG (reference sequence). This CDR3 is built from 14 residues. This TCR was sampled from a human patient who received an intestinal transplant, so some T cells may come from the graft donor. This chain links TRBV30 with TRBJ2-1; 10 nucleotides agree with TRBD2. Material: PBMCs, obtained around 350 days after transplant. As DNA, the CDR3 is TGTGCCTGGAATTTAGCGGGAGGTGACAATGAGCAGTTCTTC. Its translation is CAWNLAGGDNEQFF.